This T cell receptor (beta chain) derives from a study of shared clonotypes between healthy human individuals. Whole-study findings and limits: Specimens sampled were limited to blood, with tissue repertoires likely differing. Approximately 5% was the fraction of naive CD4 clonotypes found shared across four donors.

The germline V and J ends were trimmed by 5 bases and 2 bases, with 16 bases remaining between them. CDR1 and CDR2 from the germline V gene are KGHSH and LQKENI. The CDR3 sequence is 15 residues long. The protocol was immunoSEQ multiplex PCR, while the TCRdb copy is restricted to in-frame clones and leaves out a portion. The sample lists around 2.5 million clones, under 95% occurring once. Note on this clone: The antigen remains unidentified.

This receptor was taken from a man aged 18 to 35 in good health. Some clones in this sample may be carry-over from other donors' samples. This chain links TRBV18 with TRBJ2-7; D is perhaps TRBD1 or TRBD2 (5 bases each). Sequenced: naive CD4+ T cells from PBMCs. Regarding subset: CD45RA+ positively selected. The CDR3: CASSAPGTATYEQYF. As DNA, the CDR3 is TGTGCCAGCTCAGCTCCCGGGACGGCGACCTACGAGCAGTACTTC.